This T cell receptor beta chain came from a study of blood T cell repertoires in COVID-19. Background on the study: COVID-19 samples from acute and convalescent phases originated in the United States, Italy and Spain. PBMCs, B-cell-depleted T cells, or T cells provided the cDNA or gDNA that made up the material.

Assay: immunoSEQ multiplex PCR; the TCRdb copy retains only in-frame clones and omits some. The data contain under 250,000 clones, about 90% of them singletons. The study drew participants aged roughly 18 to 95 years from some 24 US areas. Participants' reported clinical history set cohort assignment. The CDR3 is 18 residues long. The V segment lost 3 bases and the J segment 1 base; nucleotides outside the gene matches: 9. Germline loops: CDR1 SGHVS, CDR2 FNYEAQ. The clonotype originates from a woman in her 30s with acute COVID-19. The V gene is TRBV7-6, the J gene TRBJ2-2; 9 positions match TRBD2. Sequenced input: PBMCs or T cells enriched from blood (not recorded which). Written as DNA, the CDR3 is TGTGCCAGCAGCTTTCGGCTAGCGGGGAGTAGGAACACCGGGGAGCTGTTTTTT. Protein sequence: CASSFRLAGSRNTGELFF. The full variable domain, completed using reference TRBV7-6 and TRBJ2-2, is GAGVSQSPRYKVTKRGQDVALRCDPISGHVSLYWYRQALGQGPEFLTYFNYEAQQDKSGLPNDRFSAERPEGSISTLTIQRTEQRDSAMYRCASSFRLAGSRNTGELFFGEGSRLTVL.